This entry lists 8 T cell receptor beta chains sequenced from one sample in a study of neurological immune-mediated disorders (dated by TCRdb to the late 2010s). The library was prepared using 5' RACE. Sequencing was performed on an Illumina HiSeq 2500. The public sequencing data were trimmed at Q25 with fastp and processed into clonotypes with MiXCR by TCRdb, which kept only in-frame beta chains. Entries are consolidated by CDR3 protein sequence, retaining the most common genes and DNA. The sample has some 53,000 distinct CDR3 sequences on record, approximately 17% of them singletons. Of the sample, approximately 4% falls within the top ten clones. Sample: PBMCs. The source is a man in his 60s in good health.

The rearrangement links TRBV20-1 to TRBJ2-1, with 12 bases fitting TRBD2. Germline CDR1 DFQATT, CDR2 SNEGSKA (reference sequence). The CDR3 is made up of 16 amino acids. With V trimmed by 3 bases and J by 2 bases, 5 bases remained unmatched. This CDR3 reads CSARTSGRGTYNEQFF. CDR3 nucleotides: TGCAGTGCTAGGACTAGCGGGAGAGGGACCTACAATGAGCAGTTCTTC.

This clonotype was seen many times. The CDR3 region is CASSLSAPRLAWEETQYF. DNA of the CDR3: TGTGCCAGCAGTTTATCCGCTCCACGACTTGCGTGGGAAGAGACCCAGTACTTC. This chain links TRBV28 with TRBJ2-5; D unclear. Germline assignment: CDR1 MDHEN and CDR2 SYDVKM. Deletions cut 1 base from V and 3 bases from J, with 21 bases between. The CDR3 extends over 18 amino acids.

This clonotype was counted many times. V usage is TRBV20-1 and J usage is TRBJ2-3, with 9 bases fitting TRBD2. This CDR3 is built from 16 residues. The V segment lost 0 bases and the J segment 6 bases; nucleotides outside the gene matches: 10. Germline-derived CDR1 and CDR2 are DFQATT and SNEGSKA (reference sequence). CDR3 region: CSARDLGREGGDTQYF. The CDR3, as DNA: TGCAGTGCTAGAGATCTGGGGCGGGAGGGAGGCGATACGCAGTATTTT.

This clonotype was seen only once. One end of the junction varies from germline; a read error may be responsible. The CDR3 region has the DNA TGCATCGTTGGGGGTGCCAGGGGGACCTGGGAGACCCATTACTTC. It translates to CIVGGARGTWETHYF. The rearrangement links TRBV29-1 to TRBJ2-5; 7 positions match TRBD1. Per the germline V gene, CDR1 is SQVTM and CDR2 is ANQGSEA. The CDR3 is 15 amino acids. The full variable domain, rest sourced from reference TRBV29-1 and TRBJ2-5, is SAVISQKPSRDICQRGTSLTIQCQVDSQVTMMFWYRQQPGQSLTLIATANQGSEATYESGFVIDKFPISRPNLTFSTLTVSNMSPEDSSIYLCIVGGARGTWETHYFGPGTRLLVL.

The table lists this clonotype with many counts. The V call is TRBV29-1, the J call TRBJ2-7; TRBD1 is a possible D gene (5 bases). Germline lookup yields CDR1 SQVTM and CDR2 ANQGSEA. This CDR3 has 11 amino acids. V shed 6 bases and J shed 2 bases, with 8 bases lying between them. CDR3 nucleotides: TGCAGCGTGGAGACAGCCTACGAGCAGTACTTC. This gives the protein CSVETAYEQYF.

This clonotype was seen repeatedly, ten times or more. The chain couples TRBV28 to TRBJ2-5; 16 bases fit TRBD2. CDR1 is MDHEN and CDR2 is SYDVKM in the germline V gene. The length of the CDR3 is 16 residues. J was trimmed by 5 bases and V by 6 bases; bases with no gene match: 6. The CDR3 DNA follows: TGTGCCAGCAGAGGGACTAGCGGGAGGGCCGGGGAGACCCAGTACTTC. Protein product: CASRGTSGRAGETQYF. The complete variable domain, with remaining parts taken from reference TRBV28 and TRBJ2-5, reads DVKVTQSSRYLVKRTGEKVFLECVQDMDHENMFWYRQDPGLGLRLIYFSYDVKMKEKGDIPEGYSVSREKKERFSLILESASTNQTSMYLCASRGTSGRAGETQYFGPGTRLLVL.

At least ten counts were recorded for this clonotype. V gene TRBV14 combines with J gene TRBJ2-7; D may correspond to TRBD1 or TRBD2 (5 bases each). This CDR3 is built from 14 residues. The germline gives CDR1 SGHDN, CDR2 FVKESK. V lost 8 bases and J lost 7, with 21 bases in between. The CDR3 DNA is TGTGCCAGCCAAACCGGGACCTTTCGTGGGGAGCAGTACTTC. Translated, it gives CASQTGTFRGEQYF.

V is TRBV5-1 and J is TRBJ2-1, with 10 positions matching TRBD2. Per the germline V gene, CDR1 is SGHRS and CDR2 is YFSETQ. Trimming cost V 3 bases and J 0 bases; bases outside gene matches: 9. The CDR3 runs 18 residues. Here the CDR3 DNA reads TGCGCCAGCAGCTCCAGTCGAGCTAGCGGGAGCTCCTACAATGAGCAGTTCTTC. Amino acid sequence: CASSSSRASGSSYNEQFF.